The 22 T cell receptor beta chains below come from one sample, sequenced in a study of blood T cell repertoires in COVID-19. Method: immunoSEQ multiplex PCR; TCRdb's copy keeps in-frame clones and lacks some. The sample records more than 65,000 clones, roughly nine tenths being singletons. Material: peripheral blood. The source of these receptors is a woman aged 80 or over with active or convalescent COVID-19.

CDR3 DNA: TGTGCCTGGAGTGTCAGTAGCGGGGGGGGCACAGATACGCAGTATTTT. Translating it yields CAWSVSSGGGTDTQYF. The chain links TRBV30 to TRBJ2-3; 11 positions match TRBD2. Trimming took 0 bases from V and 1 from J; bases not matched to a gene: 3. The CDR3 has 16 residues. CDR1 is GTSNPN and CDR2 is SVGIG in the germline V gene (reference sequence).

The chain employs TRBV28 and TRBJ2-7; D possibly corresponds to TRBD2 (6 bases). The CDR3 extends over 14 amino acids. V was pared by 4 bases and J by 0 bases, with 10 bases between. CDR1 and CDR2 from the germline V gene are MDHEN and SYDVKM. CDR3 amino acids: CASSSLGGSYEQYF. In nucleotides, the CDR3 is TGTGCCAGCAGTTCCCTCGGGGGCTCCTACGAGCAGTACTTC.

The chain is built from TRBV7-2 and TRBJ2-7, with 10 positions matching TRBD2. This CDR3 is built from 15 residues. The ends lost 2 bases at V and 3 bases at J; junction bases unmatched: 4. Per germline, CDR1 SGHTA and CDR2 FQGNSA. Here the CDR3 reads CASSLIASGSYEQYF. CDR3 nucleotides: TGTGCCAGCAGCTTAATCGCTAGCGGGAGCTACGAGCAGTACTTC.

This clone was detected once. CDR3 residues: CASSRSTDTQYF. CDR3 nucleotide sequence: TGTGCCAGCAGCCGTAGCACAGATACGCAGTATTTT. This chain connects TRBV28 to TRBJ2-3; D ambiguous. The length of the CDR3 is 12 residues. V lost 6 bases and J 0 bases, leaving 4 bases between the germline ends. The germline gives CDR1 MDHEN, CDR2 SYDVKM.

This clone has only one observation. The J gene is TRBJ2-4, the V gene TRBV11-2, with D perhaps TRBD2 (6 bases). V lost 7 bases and J lost 9, with 22 bases in between. Looked up from germline, CDR1 is SGHAT and CDR2 is FQNNGV. The CDR3 length is 15 residues. The CDR3 DNA follows: TGTGCCAGCAACCCACGGGGGAGCCCGGAGAGCATTCAGTACTTC. This encodes CASNPRGSPESIQYF. The variable domain in full, with the rest retrieved from reference TRBV11-2 and TRBJ2-4, is EAGVAQSPRYKIIEKRQSVAFWCNPISGHATLYWYQQILGQGPKLLIQFQNNGVVDDSQLPKDRFSAERLKGVDSTLKIQPAKLEDSAVYLCASNPRGSPESIQYFGAGTRLSVL.

This clone was picked up one time. The chain has TRBV2 and TRBJ2-5; the match to TRBD2 covers 10 bases. Germline V gene sequence: CDR1 SNHLY, CDR2 FYNNEI. This CDR3 is 13 amino acids long. Germline trimming cut 10 bases from V and 7 bases from J; bases unmatched to any gene: 9. CDR3 residues: CATRAGGLGTQYF. In nucleotides, the CDR3 is TGTGCCACCAGAGCGGGGGGGCTGGGGACCCAGTACTTC.

The chain recombines TRBV5-1 with TRBJ1-1, with 7 bases fitting TRBD1. Unmatched junction bases numbered 7, after V lost 0 bases and J lost 8 bases. This CDR3 has 14 amino acids. Per germline, CDR1 SGHRS and CDR2 YFSETQ. The CDR3 here is CASSLDATGTEAFF. The CDR3 coding sequence is TGCGCCAGCAGCTTGGATGCGACAGGGACGGAAGCTTTCTTT.

V and J are TRBV24-1 and TRBJ2-1; 7 bases line up with TRBD2. CDR3 length: 18 residues. Looked up from germline, CDR1 is KGHDR and CDR2 is SFDVKD. Losses at the gene ends were 4 bases for V and 0 bases for J; bases not matched to a gene: 11. CDR3 sequence reads: CATSEGGGGRSSYNEQFF. In nucleotides, the CDR3 is TGTGCCACCAGTGAGGGTGGGGGGGGTCGAAGCTCCTACAATGAGCAGTTCTTC.

A few counts support this clone. The V and J genes are TRBV27 and TRBJ2-2, with TRBD2 matching 7 bases. V was pared by 7 bases and J by 6 bases, with 14 bases of the junction left unmatched. The CDR3 sequence is 16 residues long. CDR1 MNHEY and CDR2 SMNVEV come from the germline V gene (reference sequence). CDR3 in DNA: TGTGCCAGCACCAAGGTACGCGGGAGTGGATCCGGGGAGCTGTTTTTT. Protein sequence: CASTKVRGSGSGELFF.

Remarks on this clone: The sample contains more than one DNA sequence encoding this CDR3. The gene calls are TRBV28 and TRBJ2-1; 12 bases are shared with TRBD2. Germline CDR1 is MDHEN and CDR2 is SYDVKM. This CDR3 spans 15 amino acids. The V and J ends lost 2 bases and 4 bases, in that order; junction bases with no gene match: 0. CDR3 nucleotide sequence: TGTGCCAGCAGTTTAACTAGCGGGAGGTACAATGAGCAGTTCTTC. Protein: CASSLTSGRYNEQFF.

This chain links TRBV12-5 with TRBJ1-5, with D perhaps matching TRBD1 (6 bases). CDR1 and CDR2 from the germline V gene are LGHNT and FRNRAP. The length of the CDR3 is 18 residues. Trimming left V 2 bases short and J 1 base short, with 18 bases between. This CDR3 is CASGLPLRGSLSNQPQHF. CDR3 bases: TGTGCTAGTGGTTTGCCCCTCAGGGGAAGTTTGAGCAATCAGCCCCAGCATTTT.

This sequence joins TRBV18 and TRBJ1-3; no clear D. The CDR3 consists of 15 residues. The germline gives CDR1 KGHSH, CDR2 LQKENI. V lost 4 bases to trimming and J lost 4 bases, with 14 bases between them. CDR3 nucleotides: TGTGCCAGCTCACTTTATGCAGTAAACGGAAACACCATATATTTT. This translates into CASSLYAVNGNTIYF.

This clone came up a few times. J is TRBJ2-2 and V is TRBV10-1, with D tentatively TRBD1 (6 bases). This CDR3 region has 14 residues. Between the trimmed V and J ends, which lost 4 bases and 7 bases, there was a span of 13 bases. Germline V lookup: CDR1 WNHNN, CDR2 SYGVQD (reference sequence). The chain's CDR3 is CASSGLQGYGELFF. Here the CDR3 DNA reads TGCGCCAGCAGTGGGTTACAGGGATACGGGGAGCTGTTTTTT.

The V and J genes are TRBV7-9 and TRBJ1-2; D unclear. CDR3 length: 13 amino acids. Germline loops: CDR1 SEHNR, CDR2 FQNEAQ (reference sequence). Deletions cut 2 bases from V and 4 bases from J, with 8 bases between. DNA of the CDR3: TGTGCCAGCAGCTTAATGCCAGGCTATGGCTACACCTTC. This codes for CASSLMPGYGYTF.

The chain has TRBV5-4 and TRBJ2-5; 10 bases map to TRBD1. V was pared by 3 bases and J by 4 bases, with 6 bases of the junction left unmatched. Germline values: CDR1 SGHNT, CDR2 YYREEE (reference sequence). There are 15 residues in the CDR3. The CDR3 sequence is CASSSDRGGRETQYF. The CDR3 coding sequence is TGTGCCAGCAGCTCGGACAGGGGGGGACGAGAGACCCAGTACTTC.

This chain links TRBV4-2 with TRBJ1-2; D gene unclear. Per germline, CDR1 LGHNA and CDR2 YNFKEQ. V was clipped by 0 bases and J by 4 bases, with 12 bases between them. There are 15 residues in the CDR3. CDR3 amino acids: CASSQEEGVLYGYTF. The CDR3 coding sequence is TGTGCCAGCAGCCAAGAAGAGGGTGTACTCTATGGCTACACCTTC.

This chain links TRBV7-2 with TRBJ2-2; 7 nucleotides match TRBD1. CDR3 size: 15 residues. J lost 4 bases, V lost 3 bases, and 5 bases had no gene match. Germline values: CDR1 SGHTA, CDR2 FQGNSA. The CDR3 region is CASSFTGTATGELFF. CDR3 coding DNA: TGTGCCAGCAGCTTTACCGGGACAGCCACCGGGGAGCTGTTTTTT.

V gene TRBV27 combines with J gene TRBJ1-2; 7 nucleotides line up with TRBD1. The germline V gene has CDR1 MNHEY and CDR2 SMNVEV (reference sequence). Losses at the gene ends were 2 bases for V and 8 bases for J; bases not matched to a gene: 5. This CDR3 has 13 amino acids. The CDR3 DNA is TGTGCCAGCAGTTTAGTCAGGGGGAGCGGCTACACCTTC. Translated, it gives CASSLVRGSGYTF.

The chain employs TRBV7-2 and TRBJ2-7, with D perhaps TRBD2 (5 bases). The CDR3 contains 14 residues. Germline V gene lookup returns CDR1 SGHTA and CDR2 FQGNSA. Trimming cost V 5 bases and J 4 bases, with 15 bases left between them. In nucleotides, the CDR3 is TGTGCCAGCAGCATCAGTCGGGATGTATACGAGCAGTACTTC. Translating gives CASSISRDVYEQYF.

The chain carries TRBV7-2 and TRBJ2-7, with D unclear. The V and J ends lost 6 bases and 0 bases respectively, with 9 bases between them. CDR3 length: 13 amino acids. Germline loops: CDR1 SGHTA, CDR2 FQGNSA. CDR3 sequence (DNA): TGTGCCAGCAGGATGAGAAGCTCCTACGAGCAGTACTTC. Residues: CASRMRSSYEQYF.

The chain employs TRBV30 and TRBJ2-1, with 10 nucleotides matching TRBD2. Germline V gene sequence: CDR1 GTSNPN, CDR2 SVGIG (reference sequence). With V trimmed by 3 bases and J by 7 bases, 6 bases remained unmatched. CDR3 length: 14 amino acids. This chain's CDR3 is CAWSLAGAGNEQFF. The CDR3 DNA reads TGTGCCTGGAGCCTAGCGGGAGCGGGGAATGAGCAGTTCTTC.

V is TRBV7-2 and J is TRBJ2-1; D gene ambiguous. The CDR3 spans 15 residues. V shed 5 bases and J shed 0 bases, with 11 bases lying between them. Germline CDR1 SGHTA, CDR2 FQGNSA. This CDR3 reads CASSRVISSYNEQFF. CDR3 coding DNA: TGTGCCAGCAGCCGGGTTATCAGCTCCTACAATGAGCAGTTCTTC. Full variable domain (missing parts from reference TRBV7-2 and TRBJ2-1): GAGVSQSPSNKVTEKGKDVELRCDPISGHTALYWYRQSLGQGLEFLIYFQGNSAPDKSGLPSDRFSAERTGGSVSTLTIQRTQQEDSAVYLCASSRVISSYNEQFFGPGTRLTVL.